These 9 T cell receptor beta chains came from one sample sequenced in a study of shared clonotypes between healthy human individuals. Profiled with immunoSEQ multiplex PCR; TCRdb holds only in-frame clones, not every one. The sample shows about half a million clones, approximately 81% of them seen only once. Sequencing was performed on PBMCs. The origin of the receptors is a woman aged 40 to 50 in good health. Some clones in this sample may be carry-over from other donors' samples.

V is TRBV5-1 and J is TRBJ1-1; possibly TRBD1 for D (5 bases). This CDR3 is built from 14 residues. Germline CDR1 is SGHRS and CDR2 is YFSETQ. The V and J ends lost 4 bases and 6 bases respectively, with 16 bases between them. The CDR3, as DNA: TGCGCCAGCAGCCTAACGGGGGGATGGCCTGAAGCTTTCTTT. This sequence encodes CASSLTGGWPEAFF.

The chain links TRBV7-2 to TRBJ1-2, with D possibly TRBD1 on 6 matching bases. The germline gives CDR1 SGHTA, CDR2 FQGNSA. CDR3 length: 16 residues. V was trimmed by 2 bases and J by 4 bases, leaving 17 bases between them. For the CDR3, the DNA is TGTGCCAGCAGCTTAAGGCCTCCGGGGGCTGGCTATGGCTACACCTTC. This sequence encodes CASSLRPPGAGYGYTF.

Details on this clone: This likely reflects a read error, since a far larger clone is one base away. The chain is built from TRBV30 and TRBJ1-1; weak D call: TRBD1 (5 bases). Per the germline V gene, CDR1 is GTSNPN and CDR2 is SVGIG (reference sequence). The CDR3 runs 13 residues. This chain's CDR3 is CSWDWNMNTEAFF. CDR3 bases: TGTTCCTGGGACTGGAACATGAACACTGAAGCTTTCTTT.

The chain is built from TRBV9 and TRBJ1-4; D remains unclear. There are 15 residues in the CDR3. Trimming pared 0 bases from V and 0 bases from J, leaving 6 bases between. Germline V gives CDR1 SGDLS, CDR2 YYNGEE. CDR3 in amino acids: CASSVAWSTNEKLFF. In DNA form, the CDR3 reads TGTGCCAGCAGCGTAGCCTGGTCAACTAATGAAAAACTGTTTTTT.

This rearrangement joins TRBV29-1 to TRBJ2-1; the match to TRBD1 covers 8 bases. V shed 6 bases, J shed 5 bases, and the junction held 12 bases outside the gene matches. The CDR3 is made up of 15 amino acids. CDR1 is SQVTM, CDR2 ANQGSEA, per germline. In nucleotides, the CDR3 is TGCAGCGTGGACGTCGGCAGGGGGCTAAACAATGAGCAGTTCTTC. It translates to CSVDVGRGLNNEQFF.

A remark on this clone: A far more abundant clone sits one base away, making this likely a read error. V usage is TRBV4-2 and J usage is TRBJ1-5, with 7 positions matching TRBD1. The CDR3 contains 15 residues. Germline CDR1 is LGHNA and CDR2 is YNFKEQ. The CDR3 DNA follows: TGTGCCAGCGGCCACCGGGACAGTCGCAATCAGCCCCAGCATTTT. Residues: CASGHRDSRNQPQHF.

This clone was counted once. The chain uses TRBV7-2 and TRBJ2-7; 10 bases fit TRBD2. This CDR3 contains 15 residues. From germline, CDR1 is SGHTA and CDR2 FQGNSA. Germline trimming cut 2 bases from V and 5 bases from J; bases unmatched to any gene: 6. The CDR3 spells CASSLIAGGLDEQYF. The DNA of the CDR3 is TGTGCCAGCAGCTTAATAGCGGGAGGCCTCGACGAGCAGTACTTC.

The V gene is TRBV28, the J gene TRBJ2-5; D call uncertain. CDR1 and CDR2 from the germline V gene are MDHEN and SYDVKM. The CDR3 consists of 17 residues. V was trimmed by 6 bases and J by 3 bases, leaving 23 bases between them. The CDR3 sequence is CASSSRALPKMEETQYF. CDR3 coding DNA: TGTGCCAGCAGCTCTCGGGCCCTCCCGAAGATGGAAGAGACCCAGTACTTC.

The chain has TRBV29-1 and TRBJ2-1; D possibly matches TRBD1 or TRBD2 (7 bases each). V lost 4 bases, J lost 9 bases, and 16 bases lay in between. CDR1 and CDR2 (germline): SQVTM, ANQGSEA. The CDR3 covers 13 residues. CDR3 region: CSVGQGGGGEQFF. Here the CDR3 DNA reads TGCAGCGTTGGTCAGGGAGGGGGCGGTGAGCAGTTCTTC.